The 9 T cell receptor beta chains given below trace back to one sample, sequenced in a study of CXCR3-negative and CXCR3-positive naive CD8 T cells. UMI-labeled 5' RACE TRB cDNA libraries were prepared from the cells. TCRdb derives one entry per CDR3 protein from the 5' RACE reads, leaving out DNA. This sample contains over 20,000 distinct CDR3 sequences. The sequenced material came from memory CD8+ T cells from blood. These receptors were collected from a human donor in good health. Some clones in this sample may be carry-over from other donors' samples.

The chain links TRBV5-1 to TRBJ1-4. The CDR3 extends over 16 amino acids. Germline lookup yields CDR1 SGHRS and CDR2 YFSETQ. The CDR3 sequence is CASSLWSGKNNEKLFF.

V usage is TRBV9 and J usage is TRBJ2-5; lacking DNA, the TRBD1 call made by TCRdb goes unchecked. The CDR3 totals 14 residues. Per germline, CDR1 SGDLS and CDR2 YYNGEE. The CDR3 spells CASSVQGLGKTQYF.

This chain links TRBV29-1 with TRBJ1-2. Germline CDR1 SQVTM, CDR2 ANQGSEA. The CDR3 is 11 amino acids. CDR3 residues: CSVASDYGYTF. Full variable domain (remainder filled in from reference TRBV29-1 and TRBJ1-2): SAVISQKPSRDICQRGTSLTIQCQVDSQVTMMFWYRQQPGQSLTLIATANQGSEATYESGFVIDKFPISRPNLTFSTLTVSNMSPEDSSIYLCSVASDYGYTFGSGTRLTVV.

The chain carries TRBV28 and TRBJ2-7; TCRdb's D gene call, TRBD1, goes unchecked for lack of DNA. This CDR3 has 12 residues. Germline values: CDR1 MDHEN, CDR2 SYDVKM. This chain's CDR3 is CATRDPPYEQYF.

The V gene is TRBV3-1, the J gene TRBJ2-2; the D call from TCRdb, TRBD1, cannot be confirmed without DNA. The CDR3 totals 16 residues. Per germline, CDR1 LGHDT and CDR2 YNNKEL (reference sequence). The CDR3 reads CASSQGGQGNTGELFF. The full variable domain, completed using reference TRBV3-1 and TRBJ2-2, is DTAVSQTPKYLVTQMGNDKSIKCEQNLGHDTMYWYKQDSKKFLKIMFSYNNKELIINETVPNRFSPKSPDKAHLNLHINSLELGDSAVYFCASSQGGQGNTGELFFGEGSRLTVL.

This chain links TRBV29-1 with TRBJ2-7; the D call from TCRdb, TRBD2, cannot be confirmed without DNA. Germline loops: CDR1 SQVTM, CDR2 ANQGSEA. CDR3 length equals 16 residues. This chain's CDR3 is CSVEDRRQRGVYEQYF.

This clonotype ranks as medium-sized in terms of frequency. The rearrangement joins TRBV7-9 to TRBJ2-1. The CDR3 is 12 residues long. Germline V lookup: CDR1 SEHNR, CDR2 FQNEAQ (reference sequence). CDR3: CASSLELNEQFF.

The chain employs TRBV5-5 and TRBJ1-1; the D gene TCRdb calls, TRBD1, cannot be checked with no DNA. CDR3 length equals 14 residues. Looked up from germline, CDR1 is SGHKS and CDR2 is YYEKEE (reference sequence). The CDR3 loop is CASSHGQGSTEAFF.

The CDR3 sequence is CASSQGNVGYEQCF. The rearrangement uses TRBV6-5 and TRBJ2-7; the TRBD1 assignment by TCRdb is unverifiable without DNA. Germline assignment: CDR1 MNHEY and CDR2 SVGAGI. The CDR3 sequence is 14 residues long.